These 24 T cell receptor beta chains were sequenced from one sample in a study of blood T cell repertoires in COVID-19. TCRdb's copy holds only in-frame clones and misses some; the assay was immunoSEQ multiplex PCR. The table records roughly 120,000 clones, about 83% of them present only once. Sequences were obtained from peripheral blood. All receptors derive from a woman between 50 and 59 years old with acute or convalescent COVID-19.

The V and J genes are TRBV4-3 and TRBJ2-7; 8 bases agree with TRBD2. The CDR3 contains 13 residues. Germline CDR1 and CDR2: LGHNA and YSLEER. The ends lost 4 bases at V and 3 bases at J; junction bases unmatched: 2. The CDR3 DNA reads as TGCGCCAGCAGCCTCGCGGGGGGCTACGAGCAGTACTTC. It codes for CASSLAGGYEQYF.

The chain recombines TRBV11-2 with TRBJ2-3, with 8 bases matching TRBD2. Germline V gene data show CDR1 as SGHAT and CDR2 as FQNNGV. The CDR3 runs to 16 residues. V shed 4 bases, J shed 9 bases, and the junction held 15 bases outside the gene matches. CDR3 sequence: CASSSVSGVAVRTQYF. CDR3 bases: TGTGCCAGCAGCTCAGTTAGCGGGGTAGCGGTCAGGACGCAGTATTTT.

CDR3 bases: TGTGCCAGCAGCTGGGGACTAGCGGGAGATAATGAGCAGTTCTTC. It encodes CASSWGLAGDNEQFF. This chain links TRBV5-8 with TRBJ2-1; 14 bases are shared with TRBD2. Per the germline V gene, CDR1 is SGHTS and CDR2 is YDEGEE. The CDR3 spans 15 residues. V lost 3 bases to trimming and J lost 7 bases; unmatched junction nucleotides: 3.

A single count supports this clone. The rearrangement uses TRBV7-9 and TRBJ1-1, with 10 bases lining up with TRBD1. Germline CDR1 and CDR2: SEHNR and FQNEAQ (reference sequence). CDR3 length: 16 residues. The V gene end was trimmed by 4 bases and the J gene end by 3 bases; junction bases not matched to a gene: 8. Here the CDR3 reads CASSSNRQGADTEAFF. The DNA for the CDR3 is TGTGCCAGCAGCTCGAATAGACAGGGGGCCGACACTGAAGCTTTCTTT.

The chain has TRBV5-1 and TRBJ2-7, with TRBD1 matching over 7 bases. This CDR3 comprises 15 residues. Trimming took 0 bases from V and 0 from J; bases not matched to a gene: 3. The germline V gene has CDR1 SGHRS and CDR2 YFSETQ. CDR3 sequence: CASSLGSGGSYEQYF. The CDR3 DNA sequence: TGCGCCAGCAGCTTGGGGTCAGGGGGCTCCTACGAGCAGTACTTC.

This chain uses TRBV10-3 with TRBJ2-7, with D possibly being TRBD1 (5 bases). The CDR3 length is 16 residues. V dropped 6 bases and J dropped 2 bases, with 20 bases sitting between them. Per the germline V gene, CDR1 is ENHRY and CDR2 is SYGVKD. The CDR3 sequence: CAISTPPNRPPYEQYF. In nucleotides, the CDR3 is TGTGCCATCAGCACTCCCCCCAACAGGCCTCCCTACGAGCAGTACTTC.

The rearrangement uses TRBV29-1 and TRBJ1-2; D is possibly TRBD1 (6 bases). V was trimmed by 0 bases and J by 6 bases, leaving 17 bases between them. Germline CDR1 SQVTM, CDR2 ANQGSEA. There are 15 residues in the CDR3. In DNA, the CDR3 is TGCAGCGTTGAAGATCTGGGCAGGGGAAGGGATGGCTACACCTTC. Encoded protein: CSVEDLGRGRDGYTF.

This clone turned up a few times. This chain links TRBV5-4 with TRBJ2-2, with 10 positions matching TRBD1. This CDR3 is 15 amino acids long. With V trimmed by 3 bases and J by 7 bases, 6 bases remained unmatched. Germline V gene lookup returns CDR1 SGHNT and CDR2 YYREEE (reference sequence). CDR3 loop: CASSSRTGGLGELFF. CDR3 sequence (DNA): TGTGCCAGCAGCTCGCGGACAGGGGGGCTCGGGGAGCTGTTTTTT.

J is TRBJ2-2 and V is TRBV3-1 (or the pseudogene TRBV3-2); TRBD2 agrees at 15 bases. The CDR3 is 20 residues long. Germline V gene sequence: CDR1 LGHDT, CDR2 YNNKEL (reference sequence). J lost 0 bases, V lost 0 bases, and 5 bases had no gene match. CDR3 sequence: CASSQEGRTSGGANTGELFF. In DNA form, the CDR3 reads TGTGCCAGCAGCCAAGAGGGTAGGACTAGCGGGGGGGCGAACACCGGGGAGCTGTTTTTT.

V usage is TRBV30 and J usage is TRBJ1-3; D perhaps matches TRBD1 (5 bases). The germline V gene has CDR1 GTSNPN and CDR2 SVGIG (reference sequence). Trimming pared 0 bases from V and 2 bases from J, leaving 8 bases between. This CDR3 is 14 amino acids long. As DNA, the CDR3 is TGTGCCTGGAGTGTAAAGGGGACTGGAAACACCATATATTTT. As protein: CAWSVKGTGNTIYF. Full variable domain (missing parts from reference TRBV30 and TRBJ1-3): SQTIHQWPATLVQPVGSPLSLECTVEGTSNPNLYWYRQAAGRGLQLLFYSVGIGQISSEVPQNLSASRPQDRQFILSSKKLLLSDSGFYLCAWSVKGTGNTIYFGEGSWLTVV.

The CDR3 nucleotides are TGTGCCAGAAGCACCGGGGTCCCGTATGGCTACACCTTC. It codes for CARSTGVPYGYTF. The J gene is TRBJ1-2, the V gene TRBV5-3; no definite D call. TRBV5-3 falls under the ORF class, with uncertain function. Between the trimmed V and J ends, which lost 4 bases and 5 bases, there was a span of 12 bases. This CDR3 comprises 13 residues.

This chain joins TRBV5-1 and TRBJ1-1; the D is unclear. Germline V lookup: CDR1 SGHRS, CDR2 YFSETQ. V lost 3 bases to trimming and J lost 0 bases, with 15 bases between them. The CDR3 extends over 16 amino acids. The CDR3 loop reads CASSSLGEHMNTEAFF. The CDR3 nucleotides read TGCGCCAGCAGCTCCCTCGGAGAGCACATGAACACTGAAGCTTTCTTT.

The chain has TRBV7-2 and TRBJ2-7; D possibly corresponds to TRBD2 (5 bases). Trimming cost V 2 bases and J 0 bases, with 5 bases left between them. In germline, CDR1 is SGHTA, CDR2 FQGNSA. The CDR3 length is 13 residues. CDR3 protein: CASSLTSSYEQYF. In nucleotides, the CDR3 is TGTGCCAGCAGCTTAACTAGCTCCTACGAGCAGTACTTC.

V and J are TRBV5-1 and TRBJ1-2; D might be TRBD1 (5 bases). CDR3 length: 14 residues. Germline values: CDR1 SGHRS, CDR2 YFSETQ. V was shortened by 2 bases and J by 2 bases, with 10 bases between the two germline ends. CDR3 bases: TGCGCCAGCAGCTTTGGACAAAGGAACTATGGCTACACCTTC. This encodes CASSFGQRNYGYTF.

The rearrangement uses TRBV12-3 or TRBV12-4 and TRBJ2-7, with D tentatively TRBD1 (6 bases). V gave up 6 bases and J gave up 3 bases, with 12 bases separating them. The CDR3 loop spans 13 amino acids. Written as DNA, the CDR3 is TGTGCCAGCAGCTCCACAGGGAACTACGAGCAGTACTTC. Translating it yields CASSSTGNYEQYF.

This chain connects TRBV25-1 to TRBJ1-1; 8 bases are shared with TRBD1. The CDR3 has 12 residues. V trimming: 6 bases; J trimming: 8 bases; junction bases outside the gene matches: 5. Germline-derived CDR1 and CDR2 are MGHDK and SYGVNS. The CDR3 DNA follows: TGTGCCAGCAGCCCAGGGGGCCACGAAGCTTTCTTT. Residues: CASSPGGHEAFF.

The chain carries TRBV5-1 and TRBJ1-2; a possible D gene is TRBD1 (6 bases). The germline V gene encodes CDR1 SGHRS and CDR2 YFSETQ. Trimming cost V 4 bases and J 4 bases, with 17 bases left between them. The length of the CDR3 is 15 residues. The chain's CDR3 is CASSTRQDRSYGYTF. CDR3 nucleotide sequence: TGCGCCAGCAGCACCCGACAGGATAGGAGCTATGGCTACACCTTC.

The chain uses TRBV28 and TRBJ2-1; the D is unclear. The V gene lost 11 bases and the J gene lost 9 bases, with 17 bases spanning the gap. This CDR3 is 12 amino acids long. Per germline, CDR1 MDHEN and CDR2 SYDVKM. The CDR3 reads CASGSARGEQFF. The CDR3 DNA reads TGTGCCTCCGGTTCGGCTAGAGGTGAGCAGTTCTTC.

CDR3 coding DNA: TGTGCCAGTACCTGGGGGCAAGAGCAGTTCTTC. It codes for CASTWGQEQFF. The chain carries TRBV19 and TRBJ2-1, with D possibly matching TRBD1 (6 bases). The CDR3 loop spans 11 amino acids. Trimming took 7 bases from V and 10 from J, leaving 11 bases between them. In germline, CDR1 is LNHDA, CDR2 SQIVND (reference sequence). The entire variable domain, with the rest obtained from reference TRBV19 and TRBJ2-1, is as follows: DGGITQSPKYLFRKEGQNVTLSCEQNLNHDAMYWYRQDPGQGLRLIYYSQIVNDFQKGDIAEGYSVSREKKESFPLTVTSAQKNPTAFYLCASTWGQEQFFGPGTRLTVL.

The chain is built from TRBV5-1 and TRBJ2-3; 11 bases are shared with TRBD1. From germline, CDR1 is SGHRS and CDR2 YFSETQ. This CDR3 contains 16 residues. V dropped 5 bases and J dropped 6; count of bases not matched to a gene: 11. CDR3: CASRSWTGGSGDTQYF. In DNA, the CDR3 is TGCGCCAGCAGATCGTGGACAGGGGGCTCAGGTGATACGCAGTATTTT.

For the CDR3, the DNA is TGTGCCAGCAGTTCGCGGGAACACTACGAGCAGTACTTC. Translation: CASSSREHYEQYF. The rearrangement links TRBV6-2 or TRBV6-3 to TRBJ2-7; perhaps TRBD2 as D (6 bases). The CDR3 contains 13 residues. The V gene's germline CDR1 is MNHEY and CDR2 SVGEGT. Trimming shortened V by 4 bases and J by 3 bases, and 10 bases separated the two germline ends.

This clone occurred once. This chain links TRBV11-3 with TRBJ2-2, with D possibly being TRBD1 (6 bases). The CDR3 spans 18 residues. Germline V lookup: CDR1 SGHNT, CDR2 YENEEA. Trimming removed 3 bases from V and 7 bases from J, with 24 bases in between. CDR3 loop: CASSFPRQESMGSGELFF. The CDR3 coding sequence is TGTGCCAGCAGCTTCCCCAGACAGGAAAGTATGGGTAGCGGGGAGCTGTTTTTT.

The V gene is TRBV6-4, the J gene TRBJ1-1, with D possibly matching TRBD1 (6 bases). V lost 6 bases, J lost 6 bases, and 17 bases lay in between. Germline loops: CDR1 MRHNA, CDR2 SNTAGT. This CDR3 is 14 amino acids long. CDR3 nucleotide sequence: TGTGCCAGCAGACGGACAGTGGTGGCCCCTGAAGCTTTCTTT. Amino acids: CASRRTVVAPEAFF.

The rearrangement links TRBV7-9 to TRBJ1-2, with 10 positions matching TRBD1. CDR1 and CDR2 from the germline V gene are SEHNR and FQNEAQ (reference sequence). J gave up 10 bases and V 2 bases, and 10 bases lay outside the gene matches. The CDR3 has 15 amino acids. In DNA, the CDR3 is TGTGCCAGCAGCTTATCTGGGGACAGGGGAGAGGACTACACCTTC. It encodes CASSLSGDRGEDYTF.